The clone carrying this T cell receptor beta chain was found a few times. Its target is not known. Patients underwent thyroid surgery, and none had received any treatment before it. The CDR3 covers 15 residues. The V and J ends lost 0 bases and 7 bases respectively, with 15 bases between them. The germline CDR1 and CDR2 sequences are LNHNV and YYDKDF (reference sequence). In the authors' methods: A classifier of distant metastasis in papillary thyroid cancer was built from CDR3 differences (across clinicopathological groups). TCRdb re-called the PCR reads through MiXCR. These V and J calls originate from TCRdb's pipeline instead of the authors' own analysis. The sample has approximately 20,000 clones; about 35% are singletons. The sample is drawn from a study of metastatic and nonmetastatic thyroid tumors. Overall study findings and caveats: Across blood and tumor, TCR beta diversity in malignant thyroid tumors was reportedly significantly higher than in benign nodules.

The origin of this receptor is a female donor with papillary thyroid cancer or a benign thyroid nodule (not recorded which). Some clones in this sample may be carry-over from other donors' samples. V gene TRBV15 combines with J gene TRBJ1-2; D uncertain. Sequenced material: tumor tissue. The CDR3 reads CATSRDKGPAPGYTF. Written as DNA, the CDR3 is TGTGCCACCAGCAGAGATAAAGGGCCAGCTCCTGGCTACACCTTC.